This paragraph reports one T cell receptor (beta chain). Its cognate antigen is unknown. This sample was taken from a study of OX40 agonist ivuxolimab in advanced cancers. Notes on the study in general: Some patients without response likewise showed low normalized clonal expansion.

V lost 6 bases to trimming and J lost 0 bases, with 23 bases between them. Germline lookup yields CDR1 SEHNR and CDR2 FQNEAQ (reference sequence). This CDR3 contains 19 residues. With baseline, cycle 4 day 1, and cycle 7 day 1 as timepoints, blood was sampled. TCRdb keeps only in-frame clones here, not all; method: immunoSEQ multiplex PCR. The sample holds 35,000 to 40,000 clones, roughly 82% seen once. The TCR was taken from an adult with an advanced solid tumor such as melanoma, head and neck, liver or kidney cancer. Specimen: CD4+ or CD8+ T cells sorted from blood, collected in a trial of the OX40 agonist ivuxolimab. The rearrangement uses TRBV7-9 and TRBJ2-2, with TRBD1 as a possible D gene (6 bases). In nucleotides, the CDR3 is TGTGCCAGCAGACGGCCGCTGGGACACAGAACGGCGAACACCGGGGAGCTGTTTTTT. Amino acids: CASRRPLGHRTANTGELFF.